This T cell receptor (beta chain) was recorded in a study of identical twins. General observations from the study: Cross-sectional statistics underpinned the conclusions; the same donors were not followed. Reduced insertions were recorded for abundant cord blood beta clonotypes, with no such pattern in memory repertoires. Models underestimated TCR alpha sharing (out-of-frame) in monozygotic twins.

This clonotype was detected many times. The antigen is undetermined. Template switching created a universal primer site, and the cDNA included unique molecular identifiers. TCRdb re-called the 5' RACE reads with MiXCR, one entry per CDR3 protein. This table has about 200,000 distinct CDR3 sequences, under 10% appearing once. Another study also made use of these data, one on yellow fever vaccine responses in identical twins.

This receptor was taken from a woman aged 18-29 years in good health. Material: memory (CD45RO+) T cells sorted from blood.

The CDR3 nucleotides read TGCAGTGCTACCAGGGCTAGCGGGAGTTTTTACGAGCAGTACTTC. Its translation is CSATRASGSFYEQYF. The chain carries TRBV20-1 and TRBJ2-7; TRBD2 aligns across 10 bases. Germline CDR1 reads DFQATT; CDR2 reads SNEGSKA (reference sequence). The CDR3 covers 15 residues. V was clipped by 4 bases and J by 4 bases; unmatched bases: 10.